The sequence of this T cell receptor (beta chain) was determined in a study of OX40 agonist ivuxolimab in advanced cancers. Looking at the study overall: Ivuxolimab was an agonistic, fully human IgG2 monoclonal antibody directed against OX40 (CD134), a costimulatory receptor. Intravenous ivuxolimab was administered to patients every 2 weeks at six dose levels: 0.01, 0.1, 0.3, 1.5, 3 and 10 mg/kg. Among the approximately 54 dose-escalation patients, some 20 had hepatocellular carcinoma, 15 melanoma, 9 renal cell carcinoma and 9 head and neck cancer. In the dose-escalation cohort, around four fifths of patients were male, and the mean age was approximately 60 years with a range of roughly 20 to 80. Prior anti-PD-1, anti-PD-L1 or anti-CTLA-4 therapy was permitted, and checkpoint inhibitors had been received by less than 45% of dose-escalation patients. Partial responses occurred in three dose-escalation patients: two with cutaneous melanoma and one with hepatocellular carcinoma. The point of sequencing TCRbeta in the periphery was to test whether ivuxolimab changed TCR sequence diversity and drove clonal T-cell expansion. The paper covers the monotherapy dose-escalation part of the phase I ivuxolimab trial, which included N = 52 patients. The study at large found these results: After ivuxolimab, CD8+ T cells had more expanded clones than CD4+ T cells on average. In the 0.1-3.0 mg/kg groups, partial responders had among the lowest normalized peripheral clonal expansion, particularly in CD8+ T cells. At doses of 0.1 to 3.0 mg/kg, clonal expansion of both CD4+ and CD8+ blood T cells was observed from baseline to week 6. Antigen specificity was not determined for the clonally expanded peripheral T cells. Low levels of normalized T-cell clonal expansion were also seen in some patients who did not respond.

The trial excluded patients who had a history of autoimmune disease or who were on systemic immunosuppression. Peripheral blood for TCR sequencing was drawn from every dose cohort at baseline, at cycle 4 day 1 and at cycle 7 day 1. The samples were drawn from a first-in-human, open-label, multicenter phase I dose-escalation trial of ivuxolimab. Adults with locally advanced or metastatic melanoma, renal cell carcinoma, hepatocellular carcinoma or head and neck squamous cell carcinoma were enrolled in the trial. Before TCR sequencing, CD4+ T cells and CD8+ T cells from peripheral blood were sorted into separate populations. From a lookup of the germline V gene (reference sequence), CDR1 and CDR2 are SEHNR and FQNEAQ. The CDR3 covers 15 residues, taking in both the cysteine and the phenylalanine. Left in the record is the CDR3 DNA by itself, 45 bases read in frame from the first base. V sheds 2 bases and J sheds 4 bases, leaving 11 bases between their ends.

A remark on this clone: Its antigen has not been determined. No base-level quality is on record; no much larger clone is a single base apart.

Genomic DNA was isolated from the sorted cells so that the TCRbeta CDR3 region could be sequenced. The immunoSEQ Assay was used for sequencing of TCRbeta CDR3 regions. TCRdb took over this immuneACCESS table, retaining in-frame rearrangements with V and J assigned. Such tables are incomplete; in checked studies, under half of the missing clones stem from an unresolved V gene, and the remainder is unexplained. The sample records some 15,000 clones, more than 65% of which are singletons. The ten largest clones add up to about a third of the sample. This clonotype originated in an adult with an advanced solid tumor such as melanoma, head and neck, liver or kidney cancer. The V and J segments used are TRBV7-9 and TRBJ1-4; no D gene call is confident. The source was CD4+ or CD8+ T cells sorted from blood, collected in a trial of the OX40 agonist ivuxolimab. The CDR3 region: CASSLLGSGNEKLFF. The DNA is as follows: TGTGCCAGCAGCTTACTAGGCTCGGGTAATGAAAAACTGTTTTTT.